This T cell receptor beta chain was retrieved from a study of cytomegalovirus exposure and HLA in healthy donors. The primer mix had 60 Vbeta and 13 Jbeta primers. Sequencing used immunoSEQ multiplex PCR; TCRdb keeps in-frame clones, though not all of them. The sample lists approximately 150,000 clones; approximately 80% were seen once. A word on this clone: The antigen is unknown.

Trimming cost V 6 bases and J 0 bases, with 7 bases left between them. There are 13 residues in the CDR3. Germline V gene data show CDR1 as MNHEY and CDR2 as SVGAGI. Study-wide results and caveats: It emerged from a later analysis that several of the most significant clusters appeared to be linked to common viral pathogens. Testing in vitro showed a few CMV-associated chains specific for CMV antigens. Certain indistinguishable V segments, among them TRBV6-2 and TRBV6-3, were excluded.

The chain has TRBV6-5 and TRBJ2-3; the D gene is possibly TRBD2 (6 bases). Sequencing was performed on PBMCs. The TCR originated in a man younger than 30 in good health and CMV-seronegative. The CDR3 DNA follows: TGTGCCAGCAGGGGGACTAGCACAGATACGCAGTATTTT. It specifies CASRGTSTDTQYF.